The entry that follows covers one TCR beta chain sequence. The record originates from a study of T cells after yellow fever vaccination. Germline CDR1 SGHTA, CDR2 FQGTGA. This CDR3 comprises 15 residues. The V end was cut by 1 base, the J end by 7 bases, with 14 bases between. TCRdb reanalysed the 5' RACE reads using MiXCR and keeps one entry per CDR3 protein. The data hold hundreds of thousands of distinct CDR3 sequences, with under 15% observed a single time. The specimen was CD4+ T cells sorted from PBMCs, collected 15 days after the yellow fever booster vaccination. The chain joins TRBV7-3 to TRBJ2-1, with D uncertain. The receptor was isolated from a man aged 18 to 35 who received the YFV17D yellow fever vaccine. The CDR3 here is CASSLNVGQLNEQFF. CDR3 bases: TGTGCCAGCAGCTTAAATGTCGGTCAGTTGAATGAGCAGTTCTTC. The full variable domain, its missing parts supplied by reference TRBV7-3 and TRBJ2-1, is GAGVSQTPSNKVTEKGKYVELRCDPISGHTALYWYRQSLGQGPEFLIYFQGTGAADDSGLPNDRFFAVRPEGSVSTLKIQRTERGDSAVYLCASSLNVGQLNEQFFGPGTRLTVL.